These T cell receptor beta chains were read from a single sample in a study of Graves' ophthalmopathy and Graves' hyperthyroidism. Each CDR3 protein is one row after TCRdb ran MiXCR on the multiplex PCR reads. In the table there are around 170,000 distinct CDR3 sequences, around two fifths of which are singletons. The sample comprised peripheral blood. All receptors derive from a woman aged 40 to 50 with Graves' ophthalmopathy. Both conserved end residues are part of each CDR3. The D gene is left open where the match is weak. Rows may omit the clone size; those that give it use once, few, many or a size class.

TRBV2,TRBJ1-2,NA,NA,11,TGTGCCAGCAGTCTCGTCCATGGCTACACCTTC,CASSLVHGYTF
TRBV24-1,TRBJ2-5,NA,NA,14,TGTGCCACCAGTGACAGTGGGACACAAGAGACCCAGTACTTC,CATSDSGTQETQYF
TRBV9,TRBJ2-2,TRBD2,NA,14,TGTGCCAGCAGCGTTAGCGGGGTCACCGGGGAGCTGTTTTTT,CASSVSGVTGELFF
TRBV12-3/TRBV12-4,TRBJ1-6,NA,many,14,TGTGCCAGCAGTTTAAATGGGCGTAATTCACCCCTCCACTTT,CASSLNGRNSPLHF
TRBV29-1,TRBJ2-7,TRBD1,many,12,TGCAGCGCGGGACAGGGGGCGAGAGAGCAGTACTTC,CSAGQGAREQYF
TRBV19,TRBJ1-1,TRBD1,many,14,TGTGCCACCTCGACAGGGGGTCTAAACACTGAAGCTTTCTTT,CATSTGGLNTEAFF
TRBV7-2,TRBJ1-5,TRBD1,many,14,TGTGCCAGCAGCTTAACAGGGGGTTATCAGCCCCAGCATTTT,CASSLTGGYQPQHF
TRBV20-1,TRBJ2-7,TRBD1,NA,15,TGCAGTGCTAGAGACCGACAGGGGCTCAAGTACGAGCAGTACTTC,CSARDRQGLKYEQYF
TRBV7-3,TRBJ2-5,TRBD2,once,15,TGTGCCAGCAGCCCAGGCCCTAGCGGGGTGCTCGGTCAGTACTTC,CASSPGPSGVLGQYF
TRBV6-2/TRBV6-3,TRBJ1-6,NA,many,14,TGTGCCAGCAGTTTACTAACAGGGAATTCACCCCTCCACTTT,CASSLLTGNSPLHF
TRBV30,TRBJ2-7,TRBD1,many,12,TGTGCCTTGGGGACAGGGGGCTCCGAGCAGTACTTC,CALGTGGSEQYF
TRBV6-5,TRBJ2-5,NA,NA,15,TGTGCCAGCAGTTATTCTGGAGGGGTACTGGAGACCCAGTACTTC,CASSYSGGVLETQYF
TRBV12-3/TRBV12-4,TRBJ2-7,NA,NA,14,TGTGCCAGCAGTTACCGACAGGATTCCTACGAGCAGTACTTC,CASSYRQDSYEQYF
TRBV2,TRBJ2-7,TRBD2,NA,14,TGTGCCAGCAGGGAAGGACTAGCGGGAAGCGAGCAGTACTTC,CASREGLAGSEQYF
TRBV12-3/TRBV12-4,TRBJ2-7,NA,few,12,TGTGCCAGCATTTACGGGAACGGGGAGCAGTACTTC,CASIYGNGEQYF
TRBV24-1,TRBJ2-7,TRBD2,many,15,TGTGCCACCAGTGAGACGACTAGCGGGAGGTACGAGCAGTACTTC,CATSETTSGRYEQYF
TRBV10-3,TRBJ1-1,TRBD1,NA,17,TGTGCCATCAGTGAGAGGGCTTCGCCGGGACAGGGTGACGAAGCTTTCTTT,CAISERASPGQGDEAFF
TRBV6-5,TRBJ2-5,TRBD1,NA,12,TGTGCCTCCCAGGACAGGCGAGAGACCCAGTACTTC,CASQDRRETQYF
TRBV12-3/TRBV12-4,TRBJ2-7,TRBD1,NA,16,TGTGCCAGCAGTTTCGGAGGACAGGGGATCTCCTACGAGCAGTACTTC,CASSFGGQGISYEQYF
TRBV30,TRBJ1-1,NA,many,14,TGTGCCTGGAACCCTCAGGGCGTGAACACTGAAGCTTTCTTT,CAWNPQGVNTEAFF
TRBV19,TRBJ1-2,NA,many,13,TGTGCCAGTACCCCAGGGGTCTCCTATGGCTACACCTTC,CASTPGVSYGYTF
TRBV7-9,TRBJ1-5,TRBD1,many,12,TGTGCCAGCAGCTTAGGGGACAGAAGCCAGCATTTT,CASSLGDRSQHF
TRBV20-1,TRBJ1-1,NA,NA,11,TGCAGTGCTCGCTCCCCCCATGAAGCTTTCTTT,CSARSPHEAFF
TRBV7-9,TRBJ1-1,NA,many,13,TGTGCCAGCAGCTTAATAGTGAACACTGAAGCTTTCTTT,CASSLIVNTEAFF
TRBV29-1,TRBJ1-1,NA,many,13,TGCAGCGCTGGGACCTTCGGGGGAACTGAAGCTTTCTTT,CSAGTFGGTEAFF
TRBV24-1,TRBJ1-2,NA,many,13,TGTGCCACCAGTGATCCCCTCAGACATGGCTACACCTTC,CATSDPLRHGYTF
TRBV12-3/TRBV12-4,TRBJ1-2,NA,NA,14,TGTGCCAGCAGTCCCGGGCCGCTAAACTATGGCTACACCTTC,CASSPGPLNYGYTF
TRBV27,TRBJ2-7,NA,many,12,TGTGCCAGCTCAGGCGACTCCTACGAGCAGTACTTC,CASSGDSYEQYF
TRBV12-3/TRBV12-4,TRBJ2-5,TRBD1,many,15,TGTGCCAGCAGTTTATGGGGACAGGGGCAAGAGACCCAGTACTTC,CASSLWGQGQETQYF
TRBV28,TRBJ2-7,NA,NA,14,TGTGCCAGCAGTAAGGGGAGAACTGTCGACGAGCAGTACTTC,CASSKGRTVDEQYF